Sequencing of this T cell receptor beta chain was carried out in a study of OX40 agonist ivuxolimab in advanced cancers. Study-level information: Two patients with cutaneous melanoma and one with hepatocellular carcinoma, three in total, showed partial responses. Overall study results and limits: In the 0.1 to 3.0 mg/kg range, CD4+ and CD8+ blood T cells had expanded clonally by week 6.

The CDR3 runs to 16 residues. CDR1 is SGHNT and CDR2 is YYREEE in the germline V gene (reference sequence). The ends lost 4 bases at V and 0 bases at J; junction bases unmatched: 8. Turning to this clone: Its antigen is not identified.

Data came from immunoSEQ multiplex PCR; TCRdb stores just in-frame clones and leaves some out. The table shows under 25,000 clones, with about four fifths occurring only once. The sequence was obtained from an adult with an advanced solid tumor such as melanoma, head and neck, liver or kidney cancer. The chain is built from TRBV5-4 and TRBJ1-1; 8 bases fit TRBD1. The material was CD4+ or CD8+ T cells sorted from blood, obtained in a trial of the OX40 agonist ivuxolimab. The CDR3 DNA reads as TGTGCCAGCAGCACTTCCCAGGGGGCCATGAACACTGAAGCTTTCTTT. Its protein product is CASSTSQGAMNTEAFF. Supplemented by reference TRBV5-4 and TRBJ1-1, the full variable domain reads ETGVTQSPTHLIKTRGQQVTLRCSSQSGHNTVSWYQQALGQGPQFIFQYYREEENGRGNFPPRFSGLQFPNYSSELNVNALELDDSALYLCASSTSQGAMNTEAFFGQGTRLTVV.